This T cell receptor (beta chain) was captured in a study of blood T cell repertoires in COVID-19. J gave up 6 bases and V 10 bases, and 7 bases lay outside the gene matches. The CDR3 runs to 13 residues. Germline V gene sequence: CDR1 LNHDA, CDR2 SQIVND (reference sequence). In the authors' methods: Nucleated cell number was recorded as an estimate derived from reference gene primer amplification. Here immunoSEQ multiplex PCR was the method, and the copy in TCRdb shows in-frame clones only, minus some. For V, J and clone size, that table is used; D and trimming come from the DNA. The profile shows 200,000 to 250,000 clones, 70% to 90% of them singletons.

The sample taken for sequencing was peripheral blood. This chain uses TRBV19 with TRBJ2-5; TRBD2 matches at 11 bases. The sequence was obtained from a man aged 35 to 55 with acute or convalescent COVID-19. CDR3 region: CATSRLAGQTQYF. The CDR3, as DNA: TGTGCCACCTCCCGACTAGCGGGGCAGACCCAGTACTTC.